Given below is one T cell receptor beta chain in context. What it binds is not known. The data belong to a study of OX40 agonist ivuxolimab in advanced cancers. Study at large: Intravenous ivuxolimab at 0.01 to 10 mg/kg was given to patients every 2 weeks. Three patients, one with hepatocellular carcinoma and two with cutaneous melanoma, responded partially.

Collection of blood occurred at baseline, at cycle 4 day 1, and at cycle 7 day 1. Only in-frame clones appear in the TCRdb table, and some are missing; sequencing was by immunoSEQ multiplex PCR. The profile shows about 61,000 clones, 80% to 95% of them singletons. Study observations and caveats: On average, CD8+ T cells had more expanded clones than CD4+.

Sequences were derived from CD4+ or CD8+ T cells sorted from blood, sampled in a trial of the OX40 agonist ivuxolimab. This receptor was identified in an adult with an advanced solid tumor such as melanoma, head and neck, liver or kidney cancer.

In DNA form, the CDR3 reads TGCAGCGTTGTAAGGGGTATGAACACTGAAGCTTTCTTT. Translating gives CSVVRGMNTEAFF. The V call is TRBV29-1, the J call TRBJ1-1; possibly TRBD1 for D (5 bases). Germline V gene sequence: CDR1 SQVTM, CDR2 ANQGSEA. The CDR3 totals 13 residues. V gave up 4 bases and J gave up 0 bases, with 9 bases separating them. Complete variable domain (other parts from reference TRBV29-1 and TRBJ1-1): SAVISQKPSRDICQRGTSLTIQCQVDSQVTMMFWYRQQPGQSLTLIATANQGSEATYESGFVIDKFPISRPNLTFSTLTVSNMSPEDSSIYLCSVVRGMNTEAFFGQGTRLTVV.